These T cell receptor beta chains were read from a single sample in a study of blood T cell repertoires in COVID-19. Assay: immunoSEQ multiplex PCR; the TCRdb copy retains only in-frame clones and omits some. The sample lists over 130,000 clones, 85% to 90% occurring once. Material: peripheral blood. These receptors all stem from a human donor in a cohort sampled during active COVID-19. Both conserved end residues are part of each CDR3. D genes are given only for firm matches. Clone size is not always given. Where it is, it says once, few, many or a class for expanded clones.

V gene: TRBV27
J gene: TRBJ2-3
D gene: TRBD2
clone size: once
CDR3 protein: CASSLLGGRVSVDTQYF
CDR3 DNA: TGTGCCAGCAGTTTACTGGGCGGGAGGGTTTCAGTGGATACGCAGTATTTT

V gene: TRBV5-1
J gene: TRBJ2-7
D gene: .
clone size: .
CDR3 protein: CASSQGYPYEQYF
CDR3 DNA: TGCGCCAGCAGCCAGGGTTACCCCTACGAGCAGTACTTC

V gene: TRBV7-9
J gene: TRBJ1-1
D gene: .
clone size: .
CDR3 protein: CASSSQGMNTEAFF
CDR3 DNA: TGTGCCAGCAGCTCCCAGGGGATGAACACTGAAGCTTTCTTT

V gene: TRBV29-1
J gene: TRBJ2-7
D gene: .
clone size: .
CDR3 protein: CSACREALGEQYF
CDR3 DNA: TGCAGCGCTTGCAGGGAGGCCCTCGGCGAGCAGTACTTC

V gene: TRBV7-9
J gene: TRBJ2-7
D gene: TRBD2
clone size: .
CDR3 protein: CASSLVVAGVYEQYF
CDR3 DNA: TGTGCCAGCAGCTTAGTGGTAGCGGGAGTCTACGAGCAGTACTTC

V gene: TRBV28
J gene: TRBJ1-1
D gene: .
clone size: .
CDR3 protein: CASRGSLTYTEAFF
CDR3 DNA: TGTGCCAGCAGGGGGAGCCTGACTTACACTGAAGCTTTCTTT

V gene: TRBV5-5
J gene: TRBJ2-7
D gene: TRBD1
clone size: .
CDR3 protein: CASRTTGDVGYEQYF
CDR3 DNA: TGTGCCAGCAGGACGACAGGGGACGTTGGATACGAGCAGTACTTC

V gene: TRBV4-1
J gene: TRBJ2-7
D gene: .
clone size: .
CDR3 protein: CASSQQLASGAYEQYF
CDR3 DNA: TGCGCCAGCAGCCAACAGCTAGCGAGTGGGGCCTACGAGCAGTACTTC

V gene: TRBV3-1/TRBV3-2
J gene: TRBJ2-7
D gene: .
clone size: .
CDR3 protein: CASSQDDRSPYEQYF
CDR3 DNA: TGTGCCAGCAGCCAAGACGACAGGTCACCCTACGAGCAGTACTTC

V gene: TRBV6-6
J gene: TRBJ2-1
D gene: .
clone size: .
CDR3 protein: CASSYEVRLIYNEQFF
CDR3 DNA: TGTGCCAGCAGTTACGAGGTCAGACTAATATACAATGAGCAGTTCTTC

V gene: TRBV29-1
J gene: TRBJ2-2
D gene: .
clone size: .
CDR3 protein: CSVEDPSGANTGELFF
CDR3 DNA: TGCAGCGTTGAAGACCCTTCCGGGGCGAACACCGGGGAGCTGTTTTTT

V gene: TRBV2
J gene: TRBJ2-2
D gene: .
clone size: .
CDR3 protein: CASSERGLAGNTGELFF
CDR3 DNA: TGTGCCAGCAGTGAAAGGGGGCTAGCGGGGAACACCGGGGAGCTGTTTTTT

V gene: TRBV28
J gene: TRBJ2-3
D gene: TRBD1
clone size: .
CDR3 protein: CATNPDRDRVADTQYF
CDR3 DNA: TGTGCCACCAACCCTGACCGGGACAGGGTCGCAGATACGCAGTATTTT

V gene: TRBV28
J gene: TRBJ2-2
D gene: TRBD2
clone size: .
CDR3 protein: CASSLGLAGDTGELFF
CDR3 DNA: TGTGCCAGCAGTTTAGGGCTAGCGGGAGACACCGGGGAGCTGTTTTTT

V gene: TRBV4-2
J gene: TRBJ2-5
D gene: TRBD2
clone size: .
CDR3 protein: CASSQGTSGGARETQYF
CDR3 DNA: TGTGCCAGCAGCCAAGGGACTAGCGGGGGGGCGAGGGAGACCCAGTACTTC

V gene: TRBV5-1
J gene: TRBJ2-1
D gene: TRBD1
clone size: .
CDR3 protein: CASSRGQGPYNEQFF
CDR3 DNA: TGCGCCAGCAGCAGGGGACAGGGGCCCTACAATGAGCAGTTCTTC

V gene: TRBV5-1
J gene: TRBJ2-7
D gene: TRBD1
clone size: .
CDR3 protein: CASSLGTGAHEQYF
CDR3 DNA: TGCGCCAGCAGCCTAGGGACAGGAGCCCACGAGCAGTACTTC

V gene: TRBV18
J gene: TRBJ1-1
D gene: .
clone size: .
CDR3 protein: CASSPRTSRTLNTEAFF
CDR3 DNA: TGTGCCAGCTCACCTAGGACATCGCGAACCTTGAACACTGAAGCTTTCTTT

V gene: TRBV23-1
J gene: TRBJ2-1
D gene: .
clone size: .
CDR3 protein: CASSPTPDSYSSYNEQFF
CDR3 DNA: TGCGCCAGCAGTCCCACCCCGGACAGTTACAGCTCCTACAATGAGCAGTTCTTC

V gene: TRBV28
J gene: TRBJ2-3
D gene: .
clone size: .
CDR3 protein: CASSPYTDTQYF
CDR3 DNA: TGTGCCAGCAGTCCTTACACAGATACGCAGTATTTT

V gene: TRBV6-5
J gene: TRBJ2-3
D gene: .
clone size: few
CDR3 protein: CASSHRSRDTQYF
CDR3 DNA: TGTGCCAGCAGCCACCGAAGCAGGGATACGCAGTATTTT

V gene: TRBV5-4
J gene: TRBJ1-3
D gene: .
clone size: .
CDR3 protein: CASSPGLRGGNTIYF
CDR3 DNA: TGTGCCAGCAGCCCGGGACTTCGAGGGGGAAACACCATATATTTT

V gene: TRBV11-3
J gene: TRBJ2-3
D gene: TRBD2
clone size: once
CDR3 protein: CASSPREAGGPDTQYF
CDR3 DNA: TGTGCCAGCAGCCCAAGGGAAGCGGGGGGTCCAGATACGCAGTATTTT

V gene: TRBV28
J gene: TRBJ2-7
D gene: TRBD1
clone size: .
CDR3 protein: CASSLPDRGYEQYF
CDR3 DNA: TGTGCCAGCAGTTTACCGGACAGGGGGTACGAGCAGTACTTC

V gene: TRBV5-6
J gene: TRBJ2-7
D gene: TRBD2
clone size: .
CDR3 protein: CASSWSSGRASEQYF
CDR3 DNA: TGTGCCAGCAGCTGGTCTAGCGGGAGGGCCTCCGAGCAGTACTTC

V gene: TRBV7-3
J gene: TRBJ2-1
D gene: TRBD2
clone size: .
CDR3 protein: CASSGGLAGESEQFF
CDR3 DNA: TGTGCCAGCAGCGGGGGACTAGCGGGAGAGAGTGAGCAGTTCTTC